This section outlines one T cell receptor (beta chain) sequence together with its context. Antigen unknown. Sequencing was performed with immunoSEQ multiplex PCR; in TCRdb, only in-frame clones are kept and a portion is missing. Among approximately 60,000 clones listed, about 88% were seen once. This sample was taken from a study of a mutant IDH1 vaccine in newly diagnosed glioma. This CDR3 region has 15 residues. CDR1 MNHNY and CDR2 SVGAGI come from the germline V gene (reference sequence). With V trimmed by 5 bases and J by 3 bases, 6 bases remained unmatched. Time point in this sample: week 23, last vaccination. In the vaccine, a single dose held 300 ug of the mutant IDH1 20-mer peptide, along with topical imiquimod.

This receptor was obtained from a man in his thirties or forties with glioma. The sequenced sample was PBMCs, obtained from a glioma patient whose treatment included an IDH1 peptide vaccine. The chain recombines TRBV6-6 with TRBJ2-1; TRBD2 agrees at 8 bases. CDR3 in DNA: TGTGCCAGCAGTGGCGGACTAGCCGGCTACAATGAGCAGTTCTTC. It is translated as CASSGGLAGYNEQFF.